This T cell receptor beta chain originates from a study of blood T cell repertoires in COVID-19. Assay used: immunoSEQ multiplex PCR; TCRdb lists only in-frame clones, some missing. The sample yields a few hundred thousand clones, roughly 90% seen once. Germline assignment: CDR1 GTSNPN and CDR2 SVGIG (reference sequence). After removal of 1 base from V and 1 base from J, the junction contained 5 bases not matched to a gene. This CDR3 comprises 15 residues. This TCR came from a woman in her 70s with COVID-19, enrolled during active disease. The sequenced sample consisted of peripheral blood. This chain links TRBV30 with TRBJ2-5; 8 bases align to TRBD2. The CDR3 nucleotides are TGTGCCTGGAGTGGACTAGCGAGAAGCCAAGAGACCCAGTACTTC. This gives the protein CAWSGLARSQETQYF.